Below, 3 T cell receptor beta chains from the same sample are listed, as sequenced in a study of blood T cell repertoires in COVID-19. Here immunoSEQ multiplex PCR was the method, and the copy in TCRdb shows in-frame clones only, minus some. The sample shows 95,000 to 100,000 clones, 70% to 90% of them seen only once. The sample was peripheral blood. The source is a man aged 80 or over with acute or convalescent COVID-19.

The rearrangement uses TRBV5-1 and TRBJ2-1; unclear D gene. The CDR3 totals 14 residues. Germline V gene data show CDR1 as SGHRS and CDR2 as YFSETQ. V gave up 4 bases and J gave up 0 bases, with 8 bases separating them. CDR3 in amino acids: CASSEATSYNEQFF. The CDR3 coding sequence is TGCGCCAGCAGCGAAGCGACCTCCTACAATGAGCAGTTCTTC.

This clone was observed a few times. This sequence joins TRBV7-2 and TRBJ2-1, with a tentative D call TRBD2 (6 bases). Germline CDR1 and CDR2: SGHTA and FQGNSA. The CDR3 is made up of 14 amino acids. Trimming removed 6 bases at V and 4 bases at J, with 13 bases between. The CDR3 region is CASSPPGGYNEQFF. For the CDR3, the DNA is TGTGCCAGCAGTCCCCCAGGAGGGTACAATGAGCAGTTCTTC.

The chain uses TRBV28 and TRBJ1-4; 12 nucleotides line up with TRBD1. The V gene's germline CDR1 is MDHEN and CDR2 SYDVKM. The CDR3 is 14 residues long. J gave up 7 bases and V 7 bases, and 4 bases lay outside the gene matches. CDR3 coding DNA: TGTGCCAGCACTCCGGGACAGGGGGCTGAAAAACTGTTTTTT. It codes for CASTPGQGAEKLFF.